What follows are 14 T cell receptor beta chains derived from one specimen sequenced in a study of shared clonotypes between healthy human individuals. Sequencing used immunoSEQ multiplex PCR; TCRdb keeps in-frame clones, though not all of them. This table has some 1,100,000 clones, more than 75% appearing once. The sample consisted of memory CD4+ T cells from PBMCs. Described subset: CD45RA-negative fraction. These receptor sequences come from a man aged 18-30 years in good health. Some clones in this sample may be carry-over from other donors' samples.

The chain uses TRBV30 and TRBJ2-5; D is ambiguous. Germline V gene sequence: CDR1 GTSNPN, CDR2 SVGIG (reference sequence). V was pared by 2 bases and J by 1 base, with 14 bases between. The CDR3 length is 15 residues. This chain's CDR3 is CAWSYGVSPQETQYF. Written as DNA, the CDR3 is TGTGCCTGGAGTTATGGGGTCAGTCCCCAAGAGACCCAGTACTTC.

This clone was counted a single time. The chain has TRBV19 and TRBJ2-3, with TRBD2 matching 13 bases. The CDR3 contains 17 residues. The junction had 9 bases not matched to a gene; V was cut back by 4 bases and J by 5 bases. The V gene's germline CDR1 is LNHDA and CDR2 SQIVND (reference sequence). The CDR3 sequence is CASSTRGLAGALDTQYF. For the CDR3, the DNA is TGTGCCAGTAGTACACGAGGACTAGCGGGAGCTCTAGATACGCAGTATTTT.

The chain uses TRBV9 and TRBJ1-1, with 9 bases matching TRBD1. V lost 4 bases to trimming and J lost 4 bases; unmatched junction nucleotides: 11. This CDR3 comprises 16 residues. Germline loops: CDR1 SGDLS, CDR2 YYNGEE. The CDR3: CASSPRHGQGSTEAFF. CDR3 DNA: TGTGCCAGCAGCCCAAGACACGGACAGGGGAGCACTGAAGCTTTCTTT.

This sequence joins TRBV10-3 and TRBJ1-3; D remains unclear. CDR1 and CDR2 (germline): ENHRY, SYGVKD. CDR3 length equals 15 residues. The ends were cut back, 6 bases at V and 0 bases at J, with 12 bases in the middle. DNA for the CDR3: TGTGCCATCAGGAAAACGGGGATCTCTGGAAACACCATATATTTT. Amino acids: CAIRKTGISGNTIYF.

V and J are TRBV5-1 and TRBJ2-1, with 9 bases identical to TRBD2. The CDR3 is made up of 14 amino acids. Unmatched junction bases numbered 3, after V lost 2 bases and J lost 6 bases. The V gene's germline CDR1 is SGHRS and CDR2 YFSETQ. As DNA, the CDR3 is TGCGCCAGCAGCTTTAGCGGGAGTTTCAATGAGCAGTTCTTC. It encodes CASSFSGSFNEQFF. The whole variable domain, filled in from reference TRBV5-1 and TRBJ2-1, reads KAGVTQTPRYLIKTRGQQVTLSCSPISGHRSVSWYQQTPGQGLQFLFEYFSETQRNKGNFPGRFSGRQFSNSRSEMNVSTLELGDSALYLCASSFSGSFNEQFFGPGTRLTVL.

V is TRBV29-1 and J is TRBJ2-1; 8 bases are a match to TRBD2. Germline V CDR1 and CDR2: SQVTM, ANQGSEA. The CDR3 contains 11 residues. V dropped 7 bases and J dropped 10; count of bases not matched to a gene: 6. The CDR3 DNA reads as TGCAGCGGGGGGACTAGTGGAGAGCAGTTCTTC. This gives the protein CSGGTSGEQFF.

The CDR3 loop is CASSQVRDNYGYTF. The DNA of the CDR3 is TGCGCCAGCAGCCAAGTAAGGGATAACTATGGCTACACCTTC. V gene TRBV4-1 combines with J gene TRBJ1-2; D unresolved. The CDR3 totals 14 residues. V was trimmed by 1 base and J by 1 base, leaving 7 bases between them. Germline V gives CDR1 MGHRA, CDR2 YSYEKL.

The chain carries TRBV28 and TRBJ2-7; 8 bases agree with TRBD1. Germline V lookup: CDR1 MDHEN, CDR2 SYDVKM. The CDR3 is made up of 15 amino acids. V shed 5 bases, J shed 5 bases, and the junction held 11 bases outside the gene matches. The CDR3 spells CASSRQGARGNEQYF. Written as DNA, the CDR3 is TGTGCCAGCAGTCGGCAGGGGGCAAGGGGAAACGAGCAGTACTTC.

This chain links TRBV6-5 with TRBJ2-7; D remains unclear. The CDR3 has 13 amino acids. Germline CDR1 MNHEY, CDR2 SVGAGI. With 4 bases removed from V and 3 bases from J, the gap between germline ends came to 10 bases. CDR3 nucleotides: TGTGCCAGCAGTTCCCCGGCCAGCTACGAGCAGTACTTC. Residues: CASSSPASYEQYF.

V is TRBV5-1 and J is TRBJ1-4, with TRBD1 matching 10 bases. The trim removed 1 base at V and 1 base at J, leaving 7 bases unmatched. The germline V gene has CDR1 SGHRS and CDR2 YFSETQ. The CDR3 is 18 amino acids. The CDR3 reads CASSLLVTGGGTNEKLFF. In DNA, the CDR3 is TGCGCCAGCAGCTTGCTTGTGACAGGGGGCGGAACTAATGAAAAACTGTTTTTT.

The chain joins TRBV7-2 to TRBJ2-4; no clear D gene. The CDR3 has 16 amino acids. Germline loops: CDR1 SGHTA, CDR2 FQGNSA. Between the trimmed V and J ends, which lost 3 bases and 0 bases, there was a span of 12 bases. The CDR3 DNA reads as TGTGCCAGCAGCTTCAGCCAGACGCTAGCCAAAAACATTCAGTACTTC. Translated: CASSFSQTLAKNIQYF.

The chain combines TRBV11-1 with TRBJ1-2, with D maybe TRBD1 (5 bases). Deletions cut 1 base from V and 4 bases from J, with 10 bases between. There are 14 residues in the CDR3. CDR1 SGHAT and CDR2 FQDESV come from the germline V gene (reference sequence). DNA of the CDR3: TGTGCCAGCAGCTTAGTCGGAAGGGGCTATGGCTACACCTTC. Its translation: CASSLVGRGYGYTF.

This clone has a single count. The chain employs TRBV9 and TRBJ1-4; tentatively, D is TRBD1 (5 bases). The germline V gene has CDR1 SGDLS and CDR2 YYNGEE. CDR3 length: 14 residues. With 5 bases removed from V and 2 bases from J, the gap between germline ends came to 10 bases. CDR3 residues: CASRAGYTNEKLFF. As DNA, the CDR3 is TGTGCCAGCAGGGCAGGGTATACTAATGAAAAACTGTTTTTT.

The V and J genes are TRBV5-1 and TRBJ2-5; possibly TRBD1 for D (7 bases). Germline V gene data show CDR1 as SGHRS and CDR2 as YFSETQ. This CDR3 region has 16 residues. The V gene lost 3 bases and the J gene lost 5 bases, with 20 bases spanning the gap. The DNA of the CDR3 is TGCGCCAGCAGCTCCGGGACAGTGCCAGGAGGGGAGACCCAGTACTTC. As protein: CASSSGTVPGGETQYF.